This TCR beta chain comes out of a study of blood T cell repertoires in COVID-19. Whole-study context: Acute and convalescent COVID-19 samples came from the United States, Italy and Spain. PBMCs, B-cell-depleted T cells, or T cells provided the cDNA or gDNA that made up the material.

The method was immunoSEQ multiplex PCR; TCRdb's version includes in-frame clones alone and lacks a portion of them. The sample carries approximately 150,000 clones, around 87% recorded once. The CDR3 consists of 13 residues. V was clipped by 5 bases and J by 5 bases; unmatched bases: 6. The germline CDR1 and CDR2 sequences are MNHEY and SVGEGT. The clonotype was recovered from a man aged 45-65 years who had recovered from COVID-19. Sequencing input: peripheral blood. V gene TRBV6-2 or TRBV6-3 combines with J gene TRBJ2-7, with 7 bases matching TRBD1. In DNA, the CDR3 is TGTGCCAGCAGTCCGACAGGGACCCACGAGCAGTACTTC. Its translation is CASSPTGTHEQYF.